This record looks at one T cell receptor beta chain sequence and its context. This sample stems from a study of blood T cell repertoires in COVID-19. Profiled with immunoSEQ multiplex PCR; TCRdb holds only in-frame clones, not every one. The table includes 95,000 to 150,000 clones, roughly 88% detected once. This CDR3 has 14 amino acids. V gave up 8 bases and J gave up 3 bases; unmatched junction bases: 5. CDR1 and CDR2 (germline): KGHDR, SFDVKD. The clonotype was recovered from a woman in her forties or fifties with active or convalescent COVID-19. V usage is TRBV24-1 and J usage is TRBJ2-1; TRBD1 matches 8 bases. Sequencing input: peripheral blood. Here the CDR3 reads CATTGQGNYNEQFF. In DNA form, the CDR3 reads TGTGCCACCACCGGACAGGGCAACTACAATGAGCAGTTCTTC.